The 18 T cell receptor beta chains below come from one sample, sequenced in a study of blood T cells in healthy people across ages (dated by TCRdb to between 2014 and 2017). Libraries were built with 5' RACE. TCRdb names Illumina HiSeq 2500 as the instrument used. A second PCR of about 7 to 12 cycles was run with a J-beta primer mix and a sample-barcoded 5' primer. In TCRdb, the public reads were trimmed at Q25 with fastp and aligned with MiXCR, with productive beta chains retained. One record per CDR3 amino acid sequence lists the most common genes and DNA. Present in this sample are 1.5 million to 2 million distinct CDR3 sequences, roughly 28% of which were seen just once. The ten biggest clones cover more than 6% of the sample. Specimen: blood. The receptors stem from a woman under 40 in good health.

Concerning this clonotype: One base away lies a much larger clone, so this may be a sequencing read error. The V call is TRBV20-1, the J call TRBJ2-7, with 10 bases lining up with TRBD2. The V gene's germline CDR1 is DFQATT and CDR2 SNEGSKA (reference sequence). This CDR3 comprises 15 residues. Trimming cost V 8 bases and J 7 bases; bases outside gene matches: 17. The CDR3 here is CSYEAVSSGSYEQYF. For the CDR3, the DNA is TGCAGTTACGAGGCGGTCTCTAGCGGGAGCTATGAGCAGTACTTC.

This clonotype was counted between two and nine times. V gene TRBV9 combines with J gene TRBJ2-7; a possible D gene is TRBD2 (6 bases). There are 15 residues in the CDR3. V gave up 3 bases and J gave up 2 bases, with 15 bases separating them. The germline CDR1 and CDR2 sequences are SGDLS and YYNGEE. CDR3 sequence (DNA): TGTGCCAGCAGCGCGGGACTCCTAGAAGCCTACGAGCAGTACTTC. As protein: CASSAGLLEAYEQYF.

Concerning this clonotype itself: A read error is the likely source, as a far larger clone sits one nucleotide away. The CDR3 sequence: CASSLTGPYNEQYF. The CDR3 DNA reads TGCGCCAGCAGCTTGACAGGGCCCTACAATGAGCAGTACTTC. The V call is TRBV5-1, the J call TRBJ2-7; perhaps TRBD1 as D (6 bases). V lost 1 base and J lost 7, with 15 bases in between. From germline, CDR1 is SGHRS and CDR2 YFSETQ. This CDR3 is built from 14 residues.

CDR3 in DNA: TGCAGTGCTATTACATCCGGGTGGGAAGAGACCCAGTACTTC. Translated, it gives CSAITSGWEETQYF. The chain is built from TRBV20-1 and TRBJ2-5, with D unclear. The germline V gene has CDR1 DFQATT and CDR2 SNEGSKA (reference sequence). V lost 4 bases to trimming and J lost 3 bases, with 15 bases between them. The CDR3 consists of 14 residues.

The gene calls are TRBV5-4 and TRBJ2-2; the D gene is possibly TRBD1 (5 bases). The CDR3 spans 13 residues. Trimming stripped 3 bases from V and 5 bases from J, with 8 bases between. The germline gives CDR1 SGHNT, CDR2 YYREEE (reference sequence). In DNA form, the CDR3 reads TGTGCCAGCAGCTCCAGGGAAACCGGGGAGCTGTTTTTT. Its protein is CASSSRETGELFF. The whole variable domain, remainder taken from reference TRBV5-4 and TRBJ2-2, is ETGVTQSPTHLIKTRGQQVTLRCSSQSGHNTVSWYQQALGQGPQFIFQYYREEENGRGNFPPRFSGLQFPNYSSELNVNALELDDSALYLCASSSRETGELFFGEGSRLTVL.

In this sample, this clonotype turned up many times. The rearrangement uses TRBV29-1 and TRBJ1-4; D may be TRBD1 (5 bases). This CDR3 comprises 13 residues. Germline V gives CDR1 SQVTM, CDR2 ANQGSEA. The V end lost 4 bases, the J end lost 5 bases, and 11 bases lay between the germline ends. The CDR3 spells CSVGRAPNEKLFF. The CDR3 region has the DNA TGCAGCGTTGGCAGGGCACCGAATGAAAAACTGTTTTTT.

V usage is TRBV6-1 and J usage is TRBJ2-7; 8 bases line up with TRBD1. CDR1 is MNHNS and CDR2 is SASEGT in the germline V gene. J lost 0 bases, V lost 6 bases, and 7 bases had no gene match. The CDR3 loop spans 15 amino acids. This chain's CDR3 is CASRRQGSYSYEQYF. Written as DNA, the CDR3 is TGTGCCAGCAGAAGACAGGGGTCCTACTCCTACGAGCAGTACTTC.

This clonotype showed up just a few times. V and J are TRBV5-1 and TRBJ2-1, with 14 bases lining up with TRBD2. With 4 bases clipped from V and 10 bases from J, the junction kept 4 bases outside the gene matches. CDR3 length: 14 residues. The V gene's germline CDR1 is SGHRS and CDR2 YFSETQ. The CDR3 protein is CASSEGLAGVEQFF. CDR3 DNA sequence: TGCGCCAGCAGCGAGGGACTAGCGGGAGTCGAGCAGTTCTTC.

With regard to this clonotype: A read error is possible here, since a much larger clone lies one base away. The genes are TRBV13 and TRBJ2-1, with 8 bases that match TRBD1. This CDR3 has 15 residues. Looked up from germline, CDR1 is PRHDT and CDR2 is FYEKMQ (reference sequence). V shed 4 bases, J shed 10 bases, and the junction held 12 bases outside the gene matches. CDR3 DNA: TGTGCCAGCAGCTCAGGGGGCGCAGGTTCCTACGAGCAGTTCTTC. As protein: CASSSGGAGSYEQFF.

This clonotype showed up many times. V gene TRBV7-2 combines with J gene TRBJ1-5; no firm D call. V lost 3 bases and J 4 bases, leaving 7 bases between the germline ends. Looked up from germline, CDR1 is SGHTA and CDR2 is FQGNSA. The length of the CDR3 is 13 residues. The CDR3: CASSFRLNQPQHF. The CDR3 coding sequence is TGTGCCAGCAGCTTCCGGCTAAATCAGCCCCAGCATTTT.

The chain carries TRBV5-1 and TRBJ2-4; possibly TRBD1 for D (5 bases). CDR3 length: 12 residues. Germline V gene data show CDR1 as SGHRS and CDR2 as YFSETQ. Trimming removed 2 bases at V and 13 bases at J, with 13 bases between. CDR3 sequence reads: CASSFDSYGQYF. DNA for the CDR3: TGCGCCAGCAGCTTTGACAGCTACGGGCAGTACTTC.

Comment on this clonotype: A much larger clone differs by one base, so this may be a read error. The missing conserved phenylalanine or tryptophan at the end of this CDR3 makes a read error likely. The chain recombines TRBV12-3 or TRBV12-4 with TRBJ2-7, with TRBD1 matching 11 bases. This CDR3 region has 16 residues. With V trimmed by 3 bases and J by 0 bases, 4 bases remained unmatched. The DNA of the CDR3 is TGTGCCAGCAGTTTTCCCGGGACAGGGGGCTCCTACGAGCAGTACTCC. Protein: CASSFPGTGGSYEQYS.

At least ten counts were recorded for this clonotype. The chain is built from TRBV12-5 and TRBJ2-7, with D hard to call. V lost 3 bases and J 3 bases, leaving 6 bases between the germline ends. Germline-derived CDR1 and CDR2 are LGHNT and FRNRAP. This CDR3 is 12 amino acids long. In DNA form, the CDR3 reads TGTGCTAGTGGTTTTTGGGACTACGAGCAGTACTTC. Its translation is CASGFWDYEQYF.

The chain links TRBV5-1 to TRBJ2-3; TRBD2 matches 7 bases. The V segment lost 4 bases and the J segment 2 bases; nucleotides outside the gene matches: 10. The CDR3 runs to 16 residues. CDR1 SGHRS and CDR2 YFSETQ come from the germline V gene. Here the CDR3 reads CASSPLYAGDTDTQYF. The CDR3 bases are TGCGCCAGCAGCCCGTTGTACGCGGGAGACACAGATACGCAGTATTTT.

This clonotype was seen only a few times. The chain is built from TRBV6-5 and TRBJ1-6; 9 nucleotides match TRBD1. This CDR3 is 15 amino acids long. The J segment lost 7 bases and the V segment lost 6 bases, leaving 7 bases of the junction unmatched. CDR1 is MNHEY and CDR2 is SVGAGI in the germline V gene. CDR3 protein: CASSRTGTGNSPLHF. DNA of the CDR3: TGTGCCAGCAGCAGAACCGGGACAGGGAATTCACCCCTCCACTTT.

This clonotype has ten or more counts. The rearrangement links TRBV10-3 to TRBJ2-5, with 8 bases lining up with TRBD1. V lost 5 bases and J lost 5; bases outside the gene matches: 7. There are 14 residues in the CDR3. CDR1 ENHRY and CDR2 SYGVKD come from the germline V gene. CDR3 sequence reads: CAISRQGLGETQYF. CDR3 coding DNA: TGTGCCATCAGTCGACAGGGGTTGGGGGAGACCCAGTACTTC.

For this clonotype: This may be a read error, as it is one base from a much larger clone. V is TRBV5-1 and J is TRBJ2-6, with D maybe TRBD1 (5 bases). Germline CDR1 is SGHRS and CDR2 is YFSETQ. CDR3 size: 15 residues. CDR3 DNA: TGCGCCAGCAGCTTGACCCTCTCTGGGGCCAACGTCCGGACTTTC. It translates to CASSLTLSGANVRTF.

This clonotype came up many times. The chain couples TRBV29-1 to TRBJ2-1, with a tentative D call TRBD2 (5 bases). CDR3 length equals 15 residues. CDR1 SQVTM and CDR2 ANQGSEA come from the germline V gene. Trimming cost V 1 base and J 7 bases, with 17 bases left between them. CDR3 protein: CSVEVRARVGNEQFF. In DNA, the CDR3 is TGCAGCGTTGAAGTCCGGGCGCGGGTTGGAAATGAGCAGTTCTTC.